Reported below is one TCR beta chain. This clone was detected a few times. Its antigen specificity is not known. It has no much larger one-base neighbor in the sample; base qualities were not kept. From the germline V gene, CDR1 is SGHTA and CDR2 is FQGNSA. CDR3 length: 13 amino acids, cysteine to phenylalanine. Only the CDR3 DNA is retained, 39 bases long and in frame from the first base. A distance of 11 bases separates the germline ends of V and J, which lose 5 bases and 3 bases respectively. The source of the sample is a study of tissue T cells after allogeneic stem cell transplantation (dated by TCRdb to between 2021 and 2024). A note on the overall study: When multiple samples of a tissue existed, pathologist review of H&E sections prioritized samples with histologically apparent lymphocytes for sequencing. TCR beta repertoires were profiled across many tissues obtained from research autopsies of patients with and without GVHD, as well as in mouse models of GVHD. The human arm was conducted as a prospective observational study, and neither blinding nor randomization was performed. Results the study describes overall, beyond this receptor: Within patients, how anatomically similar the tissues were was a key factor in shaping TCR repertoire composition, regardless of disease or transplant status. For the non-GVHD comparator patients, no blood samples were available. Only a few T cell clones appeared in more than one patient, yet motif-based clustering showed tissue-specific repertoire signatures that were shared between patients. In both patients and mice, only a limited portion of the TCR repertoire detected in tissues was captured by blood and spleen T cells. The study did not determine which tissue TCRs were alloreactive or antigen-specific, and some clones might have been persisting host cells. The patient cohort was small and clinically heterogeneous, and sampling depth was acknowledged as a limitation.

Read against the paper, the sample's time point label means: human tissue collected at research (rapid) autopsy. Three non-HCT comparator patients who had other cancers, at least five GI tract samples, and no known GI disease at death were chosen retrospectively. Autopsy tissues included GI sites from esophagus to rectum, liver, skin and lymphoid organs including spleen, after a median post-mortem interval of 9.75 hours. Autopsy specimens were bisected, with one portion flash-frozen in liquid nitrogen and the remainder formalin-fixed, and GI outer muscle layers were removed. To extract genomic DNA from frozen tissues, either the Mag-Bind Blood & Tissue DNA HDQ 96 Kit on a Chemagic 360 or the DNeasy Blood & Tissue Kit was used. Because of concern about red blood cell contamination, extracted DNA was further purified using the Genomic DNA Clean & Concentrator-25 kit. The library was prepared using the immunoSEQ multiplex PCR assay. Adaptive Biotechnologies performed the TCRbeta CDR3 sequencing at survey depth and reported CDR3 sequences, V/J genes, productive frequency and template counts. Amplification of TCR beta CDR3 regions was performed from genomic DNA rather than from RNA. On the authors' methods: Pairwise repertoire overlap between tissues was quantified with Jensen-Shannon divergence, where 1 means complete divergence and 0 identical. Tissues were clustered by single-linkage agglomerative hierarchical clustering of pairwise JSD values and displayed as dendrograms. GLIPH2 was applied to all patient samples using simulation_depth 1000, kmer_min_depth 3, and cdr3_length_cutoff 8, and only groups with more than two unique CDR3s were retained. In a standardized tissue-overlap score, Jaccard GLIPH-group overlap across patients was extrapolated to a standard repertoire size of 1000 clones. To look at how diversity was associated with clinical or experimental variables, linear mixed-effect models were used, with tissue treated as a fixed effect and individual treated as a random effect. TCRdb mirrors the immuneACCESS table, restricted to in-frame sequences. Some clones are absent from its copies; in checked studies, under half trace to an unresolved V gene, and the reason for the others is unknown. V and J calls and clone size come straight from that table; D and trimming were deduced from the DNA. The sample table holds roughly 9,000 clones, of which just over 65% were seen once. Approximately 24% of the sample goes to the ten largest clones.

The source was tissue from the stomach, collected at autopsy. The rearranged segments are TRBV7-2 and TRBJ2-7, with TRBD1 as a weak D call on 5 bases. This TCR was sampled from a male donor older than 55 with lung cancer. The CDR3 in this case is CASSTRQHYEQYF. The DNA sequence is as follows: TGTGCCAGCAGCACCCGACAGCACTACGAGCAGTACTTC.